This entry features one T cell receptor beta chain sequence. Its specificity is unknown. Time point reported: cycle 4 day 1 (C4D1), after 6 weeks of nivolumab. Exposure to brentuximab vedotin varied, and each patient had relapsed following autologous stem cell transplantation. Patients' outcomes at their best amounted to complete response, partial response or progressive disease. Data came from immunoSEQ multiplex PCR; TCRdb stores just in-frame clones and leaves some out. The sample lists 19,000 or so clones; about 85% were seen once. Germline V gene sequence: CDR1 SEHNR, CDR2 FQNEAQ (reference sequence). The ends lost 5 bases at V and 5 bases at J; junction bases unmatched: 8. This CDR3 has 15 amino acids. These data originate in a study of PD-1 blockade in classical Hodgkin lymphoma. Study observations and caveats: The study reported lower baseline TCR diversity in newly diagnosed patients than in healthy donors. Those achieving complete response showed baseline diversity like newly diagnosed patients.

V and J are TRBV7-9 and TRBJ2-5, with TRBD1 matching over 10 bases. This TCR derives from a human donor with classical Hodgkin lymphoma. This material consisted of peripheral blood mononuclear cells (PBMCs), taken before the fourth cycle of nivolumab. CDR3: CASSQRGTGVETQYF. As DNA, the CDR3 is TGTGCCAGCAGCCAGCGTGGGACAGGGGTTGAGACCCAGTACTTC. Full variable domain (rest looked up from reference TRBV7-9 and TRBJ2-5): DTGVSQNPRHKITKRGQNVTFRCDPISEHNRLYWYRQTLGQGPEFLTYFQNEAQLEKSRLLSDRFSAERPKGSFSTLEIQRTEQGDSAMYLCASSQRGTGVETQYFGPGTRLLVL.